These T cell receptor beta chains were read from a single sample in a study of breast tumors, draining lymph nodes, adjacent tissues. TCRdb recomputed calls from the multiplex PCR reads with MiXCR, one row per CDR3 protein. This sample carries some 100,000 distinct CDR3 sequences, 21% of them seen once, and the ten largest clones take 1% to 1.5%. Sequences were obtained from axillary lymph node tissue. These receptors originate from a female donor with breast cancer. Some clones in this sample may be carry-over from other donors' samples. The CDR3 runs from the conserved cysteine through the conserved F or W. A D gene is named only where the DNA matches it firmly. Clone size, where shown, is once, few, many, or a class for clones that have expanded.

j_gene | d_gene | v_gene | abundance | CDR3nt | CDR3aa
TRBJ1-5 | NA | TRBV12-3/TRBV12-4 | many | TGTGCCAGCAGGTATCCGGGGAGCAATCAGCCCCAGCATTTT | CASRYPGSNQPQHF
TRBJ2-5 | NA | TRBV6-6 | many | TGTGCCAGCAGTTACGCGGACACCTCAGGGGCCCAGTACTTC | CASSYADTSGAQYF
TRBJ1-5 | NA | TRBV6-5 | many | TGTGCCAGCAGTTACTCGAAAGGGTATGGGCAGCCCCAGCATTTT | CASSYSKGYGQPQHF
TRBJ1-3 | TRBD1 | TRBV28 | few | TGTGCCAGCGGTCCGTTCCCGGACAGGGAGGGTGGAAACACCATATATTTT | CASGPFPDREGGNTIYF
TRBJ2-7 | NA | TRBV28 | many | TGTGCCAGCAGTTACCCGCGACAGGGAGGGGACGAGCAGTACTTC | CASSYPRQGGDEQYF
TRBJ1-3 | NA | TRBV3-1 | NA | TGTGCCGGCAGCCAAGGAAGTGGAAACACCATATATTTT | CAGSQGSGNTIYF
TRBJ2-3 | TRBD2 | TRBV5-1 | many | TGCGCCAGCAGCCCAGGGACTAGCGGGACCACAGATACGCAGTATTTT | CASSPGTSGTTDTQYF
TRBJ2-7 | TRBD2 | TRBV27 | many | TGTGCCAGCAGTTTGATAGCGGGGTCCTACGAGCAGTACTTC | CASSLIAGSYEQYF
TRBJ1-6 | NA | TRBV4-2 | many | TGTGCCAGCAGCCAAGTGGGGCGGACCAATTCACCCCTCCACTTT | CASSQVGRTNSPLHF
TRBJ1-2 | NA | TRBV4-2 | many | TGTGCCAGCAGCCAAGTGAGGTTTGGGGAACAGGGTTCTAACTATGGCTACACCTTC | CASSQVRFGEQGSNYGYTF
TRBJ1-2 | NA | TRBV3-1 | many | TGTGCCAGCAGCCAAGATTATTACTATGGCTACACCTTC | CASSQDYYYGYTF
TRBJ2-1 | TRBD2 | TRBV24-1 | many | TGTGCCACAGGACTAGTTAATGAGCAGTTCTTC | CATGLVNEQFF
TRBJ1-6 | TRBD1 | TRBV6-5 | many | TGTGCCAGCACCAGGACAGGGGGCTCACCCCTCCACTTT | CASTRTGGSPLHF
TRBJ2-3 | TRBD1 | TRBV20-1 | few | TGCAGTGCTAGGGGGGACAGCCTGTTAGATACGCAGTATTTT | CSARGDSLLDTQYF
TRBJ1-5 | TRBD1 | TRBV6-6 | many | TGTGCCAGCAGTCCAGGACAGGGTAGTTTGCAGCCCCAGCATTTT | CASSPGQGSLQPQHF
TRBJ2-2 | TRBD1 | TRBV20-1 | many | TGCAGTGCCACAACAGGGGGTTGGGACACCGGGGAGCTGTTTTTT | CSATTGGWDTGELFF
TRBJ2-5 | TRBD1 | TRBV13 | many | TGTGCCAGCAGCCGATGGACAGGCCAAGAGACCCAGTACTTC | CASSRWTGQETQYF
TRBJ1-2 | NA | TRBV18 | NA | TGTGCCAGCTCCCCGGGGTCAGCGTACTATGGCTACACCTTC | CASSPGSAYYGYTF
TRBJ1-5 | TRBD1 | TRBV29-1 | many | TGCAGCGTTGGGTCCAGGGGGCAGCCCCAGCATTTT | CSVGSRGQPQHF
TRBJ2-3 | TRBD2 | TRBV6-6 | many | TGTGCCAGCAGTCGACTAGCGGGGGGCCTCGATACGCAGTATTTT | CASSRLAGGLDTQYF
TRBJ1-2 | NA | TRBV29-1 | many | TGCAGCGTCAGGGGTGGGGATGGCTACACCTTC | CSVRGGDGYTF
TRBJ2-7 | NA | TRBV14 | many | TGTGCCAGCAGCGTGGCCTGGGACCCACCTACGTACTTC | CASSVAWDPPTYF
TRBJ2-1 | NA | TRBV9 | many | TGTGCCAGCAGCGCAGACCGGACTCCCTTGAACAACAATGAGCAGTTCTTC | CASSADRTPLNNNEQFF
TRBJ2-1 | TRBD2 | TRBV6-6 | many | TGTGCCAGTATGGGCGGGAGGTCCTACAATGAGCAGTTCTTC | CASMGGRSYNEQFF
TRBJ2-7 | NA | TRBV6-5 | many | TGTGCCAGCACTGACGACCAGGGCTGGGAGCAGTACTTC | CASTDDQGWEQYF
TRBJ1-5 | NA | TRBV5-6 | many | TGTGCCAGCAGCTCCCGGGTGGGCAATCAGCCCCAGCATTTT | CASSSRVGNQPQHF
TRBJ2-5 | NA | TRBV7-9 | many | TGTGCCAGCAGCCCTCCCGGCGGCCAAGAGACCCAGTACTTC | CASSPPGGQETQYF